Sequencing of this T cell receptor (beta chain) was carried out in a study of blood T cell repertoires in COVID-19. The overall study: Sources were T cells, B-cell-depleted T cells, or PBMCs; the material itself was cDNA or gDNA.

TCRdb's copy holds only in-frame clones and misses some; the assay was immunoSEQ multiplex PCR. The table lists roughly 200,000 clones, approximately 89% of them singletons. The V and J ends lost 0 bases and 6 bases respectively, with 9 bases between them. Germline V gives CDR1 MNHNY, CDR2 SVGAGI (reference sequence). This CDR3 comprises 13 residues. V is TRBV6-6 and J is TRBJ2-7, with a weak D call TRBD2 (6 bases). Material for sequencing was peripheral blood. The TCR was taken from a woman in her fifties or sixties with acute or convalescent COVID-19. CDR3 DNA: TGTGCCAGCAGTTACTCTAGGGGAGGCGAGCAGTACGTC. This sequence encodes CASSYSRGGEQYV.